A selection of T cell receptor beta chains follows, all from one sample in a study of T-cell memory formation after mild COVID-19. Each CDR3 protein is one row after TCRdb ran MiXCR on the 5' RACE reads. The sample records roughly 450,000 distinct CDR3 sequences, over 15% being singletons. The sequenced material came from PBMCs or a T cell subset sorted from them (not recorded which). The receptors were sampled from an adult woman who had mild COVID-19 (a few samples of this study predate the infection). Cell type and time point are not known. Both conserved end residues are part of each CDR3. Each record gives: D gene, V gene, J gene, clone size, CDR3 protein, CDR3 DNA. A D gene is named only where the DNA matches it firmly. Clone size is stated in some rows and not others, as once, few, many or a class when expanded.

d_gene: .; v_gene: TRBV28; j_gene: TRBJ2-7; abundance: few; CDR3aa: CASSLDLGQDFYEQYF; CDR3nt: TGTGCCAGCAGTTTAGATTTAGGGCAGGACTTCTACGAGCAGTACTTC
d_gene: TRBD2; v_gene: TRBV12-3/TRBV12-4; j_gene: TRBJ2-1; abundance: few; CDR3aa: CASSPRGTSGGNEQFF; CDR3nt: TGTGCCAGCAGTCCCCGCGGGACTAGCGGAGGCAATGAGCAGTTCTTC
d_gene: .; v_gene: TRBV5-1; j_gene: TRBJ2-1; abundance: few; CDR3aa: CASSLVTNTHPDNEQFF; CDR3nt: TGCGCCAGCAGCTTGGTAACGAACACACACCCTGACAATGAGCAGTTCTTC
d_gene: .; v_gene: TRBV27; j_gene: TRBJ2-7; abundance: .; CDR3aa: CASSLSQGGYEQYF; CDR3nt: TGTGCCAGCAGTTTATCCCAGGGAGGCTACGAGCAGTACTTC
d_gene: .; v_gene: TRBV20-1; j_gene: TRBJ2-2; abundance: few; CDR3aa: CSASRVNTGELFF; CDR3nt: TGCAGTGCTAGTAGGGTAAACACCGGGGAGCTGTTTTTT
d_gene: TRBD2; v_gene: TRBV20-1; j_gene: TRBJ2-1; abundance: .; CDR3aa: CSADLAGSEQFF; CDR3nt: TGCAGTGCCGATCTAGCGGGGAGTGAGCAGTTCTTC
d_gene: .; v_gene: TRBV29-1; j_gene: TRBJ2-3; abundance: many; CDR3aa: CSVTPQGKSTDTQYF; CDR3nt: TGCAGCGTTACTCCGCAGGGGAAGAGCACAGATACGCAGTATTTT
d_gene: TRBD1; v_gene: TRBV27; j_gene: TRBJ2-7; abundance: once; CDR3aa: CASSYAGTGSYEQYF; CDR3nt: TGTGCCAGCTCCTACGCCGGGACAGGGTCCTACGAGCAGTACTTC
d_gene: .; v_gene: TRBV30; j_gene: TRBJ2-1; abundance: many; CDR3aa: CAWSVPLKSNEQFF; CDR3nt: TGTGCCTGGAGTGTACCCTTGAAATCCAATGAGCAGTTCTTC
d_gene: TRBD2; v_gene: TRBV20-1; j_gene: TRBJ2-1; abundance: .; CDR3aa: CSARDVAGVVFNEQFF; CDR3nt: TGCAGTGCTAGAGATGTGGCGGGAGTTGTATTCAATGAGCAGTTCTTC
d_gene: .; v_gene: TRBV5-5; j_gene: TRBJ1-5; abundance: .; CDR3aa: CASSFVTDNPQHF; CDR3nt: TGTGCCAGCAGCTTTGTGACCGACAATCCCCAGCATTTT
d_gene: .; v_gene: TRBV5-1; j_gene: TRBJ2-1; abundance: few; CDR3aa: CASCRDHFVDEQFF; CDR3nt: TGCGCCAGCTGCAGGGATCATTTCGTCGATGAGCAGTTCTTC
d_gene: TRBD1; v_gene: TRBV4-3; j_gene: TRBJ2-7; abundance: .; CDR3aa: CASSQRGGTGEEEQYF; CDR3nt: TGCGCCAGCAGCCAGAGAGGTGGGACAGGGGAAGAGGAGCAGTACTTC
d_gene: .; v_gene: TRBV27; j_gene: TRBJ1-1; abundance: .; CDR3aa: CASSSAHMNTEAFF; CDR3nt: TGTGCCAGCAGCTCCGCCCATATGAACACTGAAGCTTTCTTT
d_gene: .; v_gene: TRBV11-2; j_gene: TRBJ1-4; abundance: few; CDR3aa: CASSFWGGGEKLFF; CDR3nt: TGTGCCAGCAGCTTTTGGGGAGGGGGTGAAAAACTGTTTTTT
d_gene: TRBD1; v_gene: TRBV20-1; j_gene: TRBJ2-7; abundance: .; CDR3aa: CSAFPGTASYEQYF; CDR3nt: TGCAGTGCCTTCCCCGGGACAGCTTCCTACGAGCAGTACTTC
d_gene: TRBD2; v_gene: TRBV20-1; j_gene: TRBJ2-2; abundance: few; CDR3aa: CSARRVAGVAGELFF; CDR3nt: TGCAGTGCTAGACGGGTAGCGGGGGTGGCCGGGGAGCTGTTTTTT
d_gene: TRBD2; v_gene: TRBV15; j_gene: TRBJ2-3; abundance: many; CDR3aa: CATSGTSGGWDTDTQYF; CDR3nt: TGTGCCACCAGCGGCACTAGCGGGGGTTGGGACACAGATACGCAGTATTTT
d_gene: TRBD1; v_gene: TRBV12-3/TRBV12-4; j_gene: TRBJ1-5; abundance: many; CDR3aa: CASSSGTGNQPQHF; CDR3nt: TGTGCCAGCAGTTCGGGGACAGGGAATCAGCCCCAGCATTTT
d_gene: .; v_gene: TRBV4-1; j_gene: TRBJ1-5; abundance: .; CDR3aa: CASSQDSGGSQPQHF; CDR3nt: TGCGCCAGCAGCCAAGATTCCGGGGGCAGTCAGCCCCAGCATTTT
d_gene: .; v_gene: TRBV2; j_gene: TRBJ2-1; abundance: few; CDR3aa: CASRDASSYNEQFF; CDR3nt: TGTGCCAGCAGGGACGCCTCATCCTACAATGAGCAGTTCTTC
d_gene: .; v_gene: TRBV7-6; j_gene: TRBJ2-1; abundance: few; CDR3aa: CASSLGFEQFF; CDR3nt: TGTGCCAGCAGCTTAGGCTTTGAGCAGTTCTTC
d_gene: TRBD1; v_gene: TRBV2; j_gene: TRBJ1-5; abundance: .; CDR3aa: CASKTDRSNQPQHF; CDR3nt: TGTGCCAGCAAAACGGACAGGTCCAATCAGCCCCAGCATTTT
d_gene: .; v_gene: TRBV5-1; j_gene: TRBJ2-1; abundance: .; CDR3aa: CASSLRGFYNEQFF; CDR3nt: TGCGCCAGCAGCTTGAGGGGCTTCTACAATGAGCAGTTCTTC
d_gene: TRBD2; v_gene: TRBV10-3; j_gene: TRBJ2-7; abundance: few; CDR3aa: CAISWTSGLYEQYF; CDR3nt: TGTGCCATCAGTTGGACTAGCGGGCTATACGAGCAGTACTTC
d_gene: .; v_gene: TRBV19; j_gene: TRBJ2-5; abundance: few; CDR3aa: CASRPGQKQETQYF; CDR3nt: TGTGCCAGCAGACCGGGACAAAAACAAGAGACCCAGTACTTC
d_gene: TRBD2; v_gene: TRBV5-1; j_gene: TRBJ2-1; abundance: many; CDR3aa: CASSFRLADTNNEQFF; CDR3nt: TGCGCCAGCAGCTTTAGACTAGCCGATACAAACAATGAGCAGTTCTTC
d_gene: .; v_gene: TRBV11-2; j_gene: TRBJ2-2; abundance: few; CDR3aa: CASSRRGAGELFF; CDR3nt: TGTGCCAGCAGCCGCCGTGGGGCCGGGGAGCTGTTTTTT
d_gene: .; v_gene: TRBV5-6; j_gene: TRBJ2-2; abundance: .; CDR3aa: CASSAFGNTGELFF; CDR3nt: TGTGCCAGCAGCGCTTTTGGGAACACCGGGGAGCTGTTTTTT
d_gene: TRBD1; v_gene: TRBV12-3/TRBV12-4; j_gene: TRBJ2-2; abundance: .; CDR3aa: CASSWDRRGELFF; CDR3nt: TGTGCCAGCAGCTGGGACAGGCGCGGGGAGCTGTTTTTT
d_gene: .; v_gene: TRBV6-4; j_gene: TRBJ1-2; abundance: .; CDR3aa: CASSDQGTYGYTF; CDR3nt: TGTGCCAGCAGTGATCAGGGGACCTATGGCTACACCTTC
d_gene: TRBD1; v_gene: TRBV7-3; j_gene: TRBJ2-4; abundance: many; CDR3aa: CASSLDGQGANIQYF; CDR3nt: TGTGCCAGCAGCTTAGACGGACAGGGGGCTAACATTCAGTACTTC
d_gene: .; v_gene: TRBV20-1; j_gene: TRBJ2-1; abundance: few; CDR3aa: CSARPGTRDSEQFF; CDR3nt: TGCAGTGCTCGTCCCGGGACGAGAGACAGTGAGCAGTTCTTC
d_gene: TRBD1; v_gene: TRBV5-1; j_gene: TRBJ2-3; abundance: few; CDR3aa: CASRLNRGHGDTQYF; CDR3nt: TGCGCCAGCAGGTTGAATAGGGGGCATGGAGATACGCAGTATTTT
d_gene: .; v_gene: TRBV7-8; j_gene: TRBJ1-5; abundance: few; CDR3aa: CASSSKFTTEKYSNQPQHF; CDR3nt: TGTGCCAGCAGCTCTAAGTTCACCACAGAAAAGTATAGCAATCAGCCCCAGCATTTT
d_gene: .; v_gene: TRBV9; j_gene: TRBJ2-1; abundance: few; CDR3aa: CASSVAGEDSYNEQFF; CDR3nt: TGTGCCAGCAGCGTAGCTGGGGAGGACTCCTACAATGAGCAGTTCTTC
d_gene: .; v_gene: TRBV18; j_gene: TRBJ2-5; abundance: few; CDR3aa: CASSPPMKETQYF; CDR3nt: TGTGCCAGCTCACCACCGATGAAGGAGACCCAGTACTTC
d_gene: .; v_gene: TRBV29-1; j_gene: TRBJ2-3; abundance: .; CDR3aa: CSVRDSFTDTQYF; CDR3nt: TGCAGCGTTAGGGACTCGTTCACAGATACGCAGTATTTT
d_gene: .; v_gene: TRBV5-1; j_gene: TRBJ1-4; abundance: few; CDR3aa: CASSTSGQEDEKLFF; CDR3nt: TGCGCCAGCAGCACCTCGGGACAAGAAGATGAAAAACTGTTTTTT
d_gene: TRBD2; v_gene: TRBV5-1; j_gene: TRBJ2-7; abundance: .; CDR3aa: CASSSGTSGMYEQYF; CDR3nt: TGCGCCAGCAGCTCGGGGACTAGCGGGATGTACGAGCAGTACTTC